This TCR beta chain was identified during a study of blood T cell repertoires in COVID-19. The assay was immunoSEQ multiplex PCR, and TCRdb's table has in-frame clones only and misses some. The sample includes around 180,000 clones, over 65% of them seen just once. CDR1 and CDR2 from the germline V gene are MDHEN and SYDVKM. The CDR3 is made up of 15 amino acids. Trimming cost V 2 bases and J 6 bases, with 17 bases left between them. The chain has TRBV28 and TRBJ2-7; D is perhaps TRBD2 (6 bases). The material sequenced was peripheral blood. This receptor was taken from a woman aged 80 or older with acute or convalescent COVID-19. The CDR3 region has the DNA TGTGCCAGCAGTTTAGGGGGACGGAGGGGCCTCGAGCAGTACTTC. This sequence encodes CASSLGGRRGLEQYF.